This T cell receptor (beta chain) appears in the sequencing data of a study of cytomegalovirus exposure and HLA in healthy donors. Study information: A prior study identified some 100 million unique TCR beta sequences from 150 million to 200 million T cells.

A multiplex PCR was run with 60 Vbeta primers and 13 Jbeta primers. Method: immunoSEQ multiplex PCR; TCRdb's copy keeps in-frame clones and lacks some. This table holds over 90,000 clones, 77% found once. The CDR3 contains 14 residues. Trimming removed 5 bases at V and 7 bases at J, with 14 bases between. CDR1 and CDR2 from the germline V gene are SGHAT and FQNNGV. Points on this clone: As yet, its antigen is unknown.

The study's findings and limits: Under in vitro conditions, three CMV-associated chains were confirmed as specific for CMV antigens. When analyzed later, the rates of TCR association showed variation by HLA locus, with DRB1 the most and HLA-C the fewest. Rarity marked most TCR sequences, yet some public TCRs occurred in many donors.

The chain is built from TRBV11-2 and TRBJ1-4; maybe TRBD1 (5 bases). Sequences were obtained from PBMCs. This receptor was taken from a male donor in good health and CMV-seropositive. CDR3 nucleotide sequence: TGTGCCAGCAGCATTGGGGGGTTGCGTGAAAAACTGTTTTTT. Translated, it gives CASSIGGLREKLFF.